What follows are 28 T cell receptor beta chains derived from one specimen sequenced in a study of T-cell memory formation after mild COVID-19. MiXCR was run by TCRdb on the 5' RACE reads, yielding one entry per CDR3 protein. The sample records around 400,000 distinct CDR3 sequences, 20% to 25% being singletons. Input material: PBMCs or a T cell subset sorted from them (not recorded which). These receptors came from an adult woman who had mild COVID-19 (a few samples of this study predate the infection). Cell type and time point are not known.

The J gene is TRBJ1-1, the V gene TRBV19, with D possibly being TRBD1 (5 bases). CDR1 is LNHDA, CDR2 SQIVND, per germline (reference sequence). V lost 3 bases and J 7 bases, leaving 12 bases between the germline ends. The CDR3 spans 13 residues. CDR3 nucleotide sequence: TGTGCCAGTAGTATTTGGGGGGACGATGAAGCTTTCTTT. It yields the protein CASSIWGDDEAFF.

This clonotype was observed a handful of times. The J gene is TRBJ2-7, the V gene TRBV7-9; D gene uncertain. This CDR3 has 13 amino acids. The germline V and J ends were trimmed by 4 bases and 4 bases, with 11 bases remaining between them. Germline lookup yields CDR1 SEHNR and CDR2 FQNEAQ (reference sequence). The CDR3: CASSSRRTYEQYF. Here the CDR3 DNA reads TGTGCCAGCAGCTCCCGGCGGACGTACGAGCAGTACTTC.

The rearrangement links TRBV5-1 to TRBJ1-6; 8 nucleotides line up with TRBD1. The CDR3 is 16 residues long. From germline, CDR1 is SGHRS and CDR2 YFSETQ. V gave up 4 bases and J gave up 1 base; unmatched junction bases: 4. The CDR3 sequence is CASSQGAGSYNSPLHF. CDR3 DNA sequence: TGCGCCAGCAGCCAGGGGGCTGGGTCCTATAATTCACCCCTCCACTTT.

The gene calls are TRBV5-1 and TRBJ2-3; 7 nucleotides match TRBD1. V trimming: 4 bases; J trimming: 0 bases; junction bases outside the gene matches: 8. The CDR3 runs to 16 residues. CDR1 and CDR2 (germline): SGHRS, YFSETQ. The DNA for the CDR3 is TGCGCCAGCAGCGCCGGGACAGCTCCTAGCACAGATACGCAGTATTTT. Translation: CASSAGTAPSTDTQYF. Drawing the rest from reference TRBV5-1 and TRBJ2-3, the complete variable domain is KAGVTQTPRYLIKTRGQQVTLSCSPISGHRSVSWYQQTPGQGLQFLFEYFSETQRNKGNFPGRFSGRQFSNSRSEMNVSTLELGDSALYLCASSAGTAPSTDTQYFGPGTRLTVL.

The V call is TRBV11-2, the J call TRBJ2-1; 9 bases agree with TRBD1. Unmatched junction bases numbered 12, after V lost 5 bases and J lost 4 bases. Looked up from germline, CDR1 is SGHAT and CDR2 is FQNNGV. The CDR3 is 17 amino acids. CDR3 in amino acids: CASSRLPLGTGYNEQFF. The CDR3 nucleotides are TGTGCCAGCAGCAGACTACCCCTCGGGACAGGGTACAATGAGCAGTTCTTC.

Only a few counts were recorded for this clonotype. This chain joins TRBV7-2 and TRBJ2-5; D is unresolved. The CDR3 is 13 residues long. Trimming removed 6 bases from V and 3 bases from J, with 11 bases in between. Germline CDR1 is SGHTA and CDR2 is FQGNSA. The CDR3 sequence: CASRNPMEETQYF. The CDR3 region has the DNA TGTGCCAGCAGAAACCCGATGGAAGAGACCCAGTACTTC.

This clonotype showed up just a few times. The genes are TRBV5-1 and TRBJ2-1; 10 bases line up with TRBD2. Losses at the gene ends were 6 bases for V and 2 bases for J; bases not matched to a gene: 8. Germline assignment: CDR1 SGHRS and CDR2 YFSETQ. The CDR3 length is 16 residues. This CDR3 is CASTGASGGPYNEQFF. DNA of the CDR3: TGCGCCAGCACAGGGGCTAGCGGGGGCCCCTACAATGAGCAGTTCTTC.

This clonotype was counted only a few times. V and J are TRBV3-1 and TRBJ1-2, with 10 bases identical to TRBD1. This CDR3 is built from 15 residues. Germline V CDR1 and CDR2: LGHDT, YNNKEL (reference sequence). V gave up 1 base and J gave up 5 bases; unmatched junction bases: 4. This chain's CDR3 is CASSQVGDRGYGYTF. CDR3 bases: TGTGCCAGCAGCCAAGTGGGGGACAGGGGTTATGGCTACACCTTC.

V usage is TRBV19 and J usage is TRBJ1-1; the match to TRBD1 covers 8 bases. Germline V gives CDR1 LNHDA, CDR2 SQIVND (reference sequence). The V segment lost 5 bases and the J segment 4 bases; nucleotides outside the gene matches: 6. This CDR3 is 14 amino acids long. CDR3 sequence reads: CASSFWDRSTEAFF. The CDR3 region has the DNA TGTGCCAGTAGTTTTTGGGACAGGTCCACTGAAGCTTTCTTT.

There are many counts of this clonotype. The CDR3 bases are TGCGCCAGCAGCTCTAGCGGGGGGCAAGAGACCCAGTACTTC. Its protein product is CASSSSGGQETQYF. The chain combines TRBV5-1 with TRBJ2-5; 11 nucleotides line up with TRBD2. The CDR3 sequence is 14 residues long. Germline trimming cut 3 bases from V and 2 bases from J; bases unmatched to any gene: 0. Germline CDR1 is SGHRS and CDR2 is YFSETQ.

A remark on this clonotype: It is likely a read error, because the conserved phenylalanine at the end of the CDR3 is missing. This chain uses TRBV5-1 with TRBJ2-7; 9 nucleotides line up with TRBD1. The CDR3 consists of 16 residues. Germline trimming cut 4 bases from V and 6 bases from J; bases unmatched to any gene: 14. Germline V lookup: CDR1 SGHRS, CDR2 YFSETQ. DNA for the CDR3: TGCGCCAGCAGCCCCTCTCAGACAGGGGGAAGGCTCGAGCAGTACATC. This codes for CASSPSQTGGRLEQYI.

This clonotype came up once. This chain uses TRBV5-5 with TRBJ2-3; tentative D call: TRBD1 (5 bases). V dropped 2 bases and J dropped 4 bases, with 11 bases sitting between them. This CDR3 spans 14 amino acids. The germline gives CDR1 SGHKS, CDR2 YYEKEE (reference sequence). CDR3 region: CASSLRGFSDTQYF. DNA for the CDR3: TGTGCCAGCAGCTTAAGGGGTTTCTCAGATACGCAGTATTTT.

There are many counts of this clonotype. The rearrangement joins TRBV7-2 to TRBJ1-5, with unresolved D. V was trimmed by 3 bases and J by 7 bases, leaving 7 bases between them. CDR1 is SGHTA, CDR2 FQGNSA, per germline. The CDR3 extends over 12 amino acids. The CDR3 sequence is CASSFSGQPQHF. The CDR3 nucleotides are TGTGCCAGCAGCTTTTCCGGGCAGCCCCAGCATTTT.

V usage is TRBV9 and J usage is TRBJ2-2; 7 positions agree with TRBD2. V shed 4 bases, J shed 9 bases, and the junction held 9 bases outside the gene matches. Germline V gene lookup returns CDR1 SGDLS and CDR2 YYNGEE. The CDR3 is 14 residues long. The CDR3 bases are TGTGCCAGCAGCCCCAGCCCGACTAGCAGGGAGCTGTTTTTT. The encoded protein is CASSPSPTSRELFF. The full variable domain, rest sourced from reference TRBV9 and TRBJ2-2, is DSGVTQTPKHLITATGQRVTLRCSPRSGDLSVYWYQQSLDQGLQFLIQYYNGEERAKGNILERFSAQQFPDLHSELNLSSLELGDSALYFCASSPSPTSRELFFGEGSRLTVL.

The rearrangement joins TRBV18 to TRBJ1-5; TRBD1 might be the D (5 bases). The germline CDR1 and CDR2 sequences are KGHSH and LQKENI. Trimming took off 3 bases at V and 2 bases at J, with 14 bases between the two ends. This CDR3 is built from 16 residues. CDR3 nucleotide sequence: TGTGCCAGCTCACCCGGGACCGCCGGGGGCAATCAGCCCCAGCATTTT. Residues: CASSPGTAGGNQPQHF.

In its sample, this clonotype was seen many times. The chain recombines TRBV10-3 with TRBJ2-6, with D hard to call. The CDR3 sequence is 17 residues long. The V gene lost 3 bases and the J gene lost 0 bases, with 12 bases spanning the gap. The germline CDR1 and CDR2 sequences are ENHRY and SYGVKD. The DNA for the CDR3 is TGTGCCATCAGTGAAAATGAACATCACTCTGGGGCCAACGTCCTGACTTTC. It encodes CAISENEHHSGANVLTF.

The rearrangement links TRBV29-1 to TRBJ1-1; D call uncertain. CDR3 length: 11 amino acids. Germline CDR1 and CDR2: SQVTM and ANQGSEA. The CDR3 protein is CVGRPNTEAFF. The CDR3 DNA reads TGCGTAGGCCGGCCTAACACTGAAGCTTTCTTT.

A few counts support this clonotype. V and J are TRBV10-3 and TRBJ2-1; possible D gene TRBD2, 5 bases. The ends were cut back, 0 bases at V and 5 bases at J, with 14 bases in the middle. The CDR3 consists of 16 residues. Germline CDR1 and CDR2: ENHRY and SYGVKD. The CDR3 DNA reads TGTGCCATCAGTGAGTCGAGAGGGAACTCTAACAATGAGCAGTTCTTC. Its translation: CAISESRGNSNNEQFF.

The chain is built from TRBV19 and TRBJ1-2; no reliable D call. The CDR3 runs 13 residues. CDR1 is LNHDA, CDR2 SQIVND, per germline (reference sequence). Trimming removed 7 bases from V and 3 bases from J, with 12 bases in between. The CDR3 DNA reads TGTGCCAGTAACAAGGACGGATACTATGGCTACACCTTC. This gives the protein CASNKDGYYGYTF.

The chain recombines TRBV27 with TRBJ1-2, with D uncertain. Deletions cut 3 bases from V and 5 bases from J, with 4 bases between. Germline assignment: CDR1 MNHEY and CDR2 SMNVEV (reference sequence). This CDR3 contains 11 residues. Here the CDR3 reads CASSFYYGYTF. DNA of the CDR3: TGTGCCAGCAGTTTCTATTATGGCTACACCTTC.

V is TRBV4-1 and J is TRBJ2-1; 7 nucleotides agree with TRBD1. Trimming took 0 bases from V and 5 from J; bases not matched to a gene: 10. The CDR3 spans 17 residues. CDR1 and CDR2 from the germline V gene are MGHRA and YSYEKL. CDR3 loop: CASSQDPTGAIHNEQFF. In DNA, the CDR3 is TGCGCCAGCAGCCAAGATCCTACAGGGGCCATCCACAATGAGCAGTTCTTC.

This chain links TRBV29-1 with TRBJ1-2; 8 bases align to TRBD1. The trim removed 7 bases at V and 7 bases at J, leaving 11 bases unmatched. CDR1 and CDR2 (germline): SQVTM, ANQGSEA. The CDR3 extends over 13 amino acids. In DNA, the CDR3 is TGCAGCGCGACAGGGGTATTCCCAAGTGGCTACACCTTC. It yields the protein CSATGVFPSGYTF.

This clonotype was seen a handful of times. V and J are TRBV7-2 and TRBJ1-1, with a possible D match to TRBD1 (5 bases). V gave up 4 bases and J gave up 1 base, with 7 bases separating them. The CDR3 consists of 13 residues. CDR1 and CDR2 (germline): SGHTA, FQGNSA. The CDR3 spells CASSWTSNTEAFF. CDR3 sequence (DNA): TGTGCCAGCAGCTGGACATCGAACACTGAAGCTTTCTTT.

The CDR3: CASSPTGAPGNIQYF. CDR3 sequence (DNA): TGTGCCAGCTCACCCACCGGGGCTCCAGGGAACATTCAGTACTTC. V is TRBV18 and J is TRBJ2-4; D possibly matches TRBD1 or TRBD2 (5 bases each). V lost 3 bases, J lost 7 bases, and 16 bases lay in between. The V gene's germline CDR1 is KGHSH and CDR2 LQKENI. This CDR3 has 15 amino acids.

This sequence joins TRBV27 and TRBJ1-2, with D possibly matching TRBD1 (5 bases). The CDR3 contains 16 residues. The V end was cut by 3 bases, the J end by 5 bases, with 19 bases between. Germline CDR1 is MNHEY and CDR2 is SMNVEV (reference sequence). CDR3 coding DNA: TGTGCCAGCAGTTTTGGGGCAGGGCGGACATCTTATGGCTACACCTTC. This translates into CASSFGAGRTSYGYTF.

The chain uses TRBV11-2 and TRBJ2-7; no definite D call. The CDR3 is 13 amino acids. Germline-derived CDR1 and CDR2 are SGHAT and FQNNGV. V lost 5 bases and J 2 bases, leaving 10 bases between the germline ends. CDR3 coding DNA: TGTGCCAGCAGCCACCAACCCCCCTACGAGCAGTACTTC. Its translation is CASSHQPPYEQYF.

The CDR3 nucleotides are TGTGCCAGCAGCTCGGGGGCAGGGTTCAAAGCTTTCTTT. Amino acids: CASSSGAGFKAFF. The chain carries TRBV11-2 and TRBJ1-1; D is possibly TRBD1 (6 bases). The CDR3 covers 13 residues. Germline V gene sequence: CDR1 SGHAT, CDR2 FQNNGV. V shed 4 bases and J shed 9 bases, with 15 bases lying between them.

In this sample, this clonotype turned up many times. The chain uses TRBV12-3 or TRBV12-4 and TRBJ1-2; the D gene is possibly TRBD1 (5 bases). The CDR3 has 13 residues. Trimming shortened V by 7 bases and J by 6 bases, and 15 bases separated the two germline ends. This CDR3 reads CASTSGVGDGYTF. The CDR3 DNA reads as TGTGCCAGCACCTCGGGGGTAGGGGATGGCTACACCTTC.